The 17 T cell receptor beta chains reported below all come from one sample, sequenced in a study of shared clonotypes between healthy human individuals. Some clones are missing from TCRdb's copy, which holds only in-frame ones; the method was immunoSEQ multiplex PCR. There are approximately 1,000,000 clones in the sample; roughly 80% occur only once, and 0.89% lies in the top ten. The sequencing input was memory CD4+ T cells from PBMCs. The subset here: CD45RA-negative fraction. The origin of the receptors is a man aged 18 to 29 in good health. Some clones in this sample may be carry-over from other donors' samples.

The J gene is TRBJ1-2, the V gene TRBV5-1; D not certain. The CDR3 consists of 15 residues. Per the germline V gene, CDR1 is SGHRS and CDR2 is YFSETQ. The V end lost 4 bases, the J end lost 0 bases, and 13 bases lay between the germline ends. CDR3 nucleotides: TGCGCCAGCAGCCCCCTAGGCAGAGCTAACTATGGCTACACCTTC. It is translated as CASSPLGRANYGYTF.

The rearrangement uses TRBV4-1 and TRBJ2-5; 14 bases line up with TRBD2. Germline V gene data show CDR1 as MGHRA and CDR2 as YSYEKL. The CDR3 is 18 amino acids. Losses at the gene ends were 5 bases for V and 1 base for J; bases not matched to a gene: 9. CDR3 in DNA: TGCGCCAGCAGCTCCCTTGGACTAGCGGGAGGTCTCCAAGAGACCCAGTACTTC. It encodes CASSSLGLAGGLQETQYF.

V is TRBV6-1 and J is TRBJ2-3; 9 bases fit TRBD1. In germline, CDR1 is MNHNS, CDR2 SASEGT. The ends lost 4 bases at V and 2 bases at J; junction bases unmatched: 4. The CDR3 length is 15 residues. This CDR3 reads CASSAGQGYTDTQYF. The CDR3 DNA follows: TGTGCCAGCAGTGCGGGACAGGGATACACAGATACGCAGTATTTT.

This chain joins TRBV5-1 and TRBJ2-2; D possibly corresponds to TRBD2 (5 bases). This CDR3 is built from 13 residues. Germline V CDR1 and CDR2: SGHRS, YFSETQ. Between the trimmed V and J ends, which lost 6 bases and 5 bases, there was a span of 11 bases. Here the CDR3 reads CASKVRDTGELFF. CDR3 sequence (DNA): TGCGCCAGCAAGGTGAGGGATACCGGGGAGCTGTTTTTT.

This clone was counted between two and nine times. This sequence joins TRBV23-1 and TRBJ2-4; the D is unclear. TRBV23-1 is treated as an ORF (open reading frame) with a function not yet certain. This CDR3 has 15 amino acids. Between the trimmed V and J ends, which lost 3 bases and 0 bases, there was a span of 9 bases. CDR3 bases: TGCGCCAGCAGTCATCTCGTTATAGCCAAAAACATTCAGTACTTC. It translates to CASSHLVIAKNIQYF.

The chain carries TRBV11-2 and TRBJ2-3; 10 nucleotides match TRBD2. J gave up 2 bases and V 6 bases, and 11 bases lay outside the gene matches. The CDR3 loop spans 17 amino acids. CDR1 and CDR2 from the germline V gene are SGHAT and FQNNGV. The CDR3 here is CASRTRSGTSVTDTQYF. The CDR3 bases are TGTGCCAGCAGGACACGGTCCGGGACTAGCGTCACAGATACGCAGTATTTT.

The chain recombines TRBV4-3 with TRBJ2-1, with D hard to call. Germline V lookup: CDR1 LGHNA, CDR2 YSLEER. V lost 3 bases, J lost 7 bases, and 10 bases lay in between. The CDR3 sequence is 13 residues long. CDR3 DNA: TGCGCCAGCAGCCAGGGCTGGCAAAATGAGCAGTTCTTC. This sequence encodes CASSQGWQNEQFF.

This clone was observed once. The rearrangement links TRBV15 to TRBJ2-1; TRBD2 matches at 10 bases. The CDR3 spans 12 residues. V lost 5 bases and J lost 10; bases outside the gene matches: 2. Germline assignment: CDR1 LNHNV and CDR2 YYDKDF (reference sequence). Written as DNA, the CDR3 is TGTGCCACCAGCCCGGGACTAGCGGAGCAGTTCTTC. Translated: CATSPGLAEQFF.

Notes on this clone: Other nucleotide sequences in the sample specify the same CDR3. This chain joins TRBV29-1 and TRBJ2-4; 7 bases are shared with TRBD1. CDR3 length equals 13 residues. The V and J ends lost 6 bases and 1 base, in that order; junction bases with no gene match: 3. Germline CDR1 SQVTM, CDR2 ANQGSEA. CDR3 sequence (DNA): TGCAGCGTAGGGGGCCGGGCCAAAAACATTCAGTACTTC. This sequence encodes CSVGGRAKNIQYF.

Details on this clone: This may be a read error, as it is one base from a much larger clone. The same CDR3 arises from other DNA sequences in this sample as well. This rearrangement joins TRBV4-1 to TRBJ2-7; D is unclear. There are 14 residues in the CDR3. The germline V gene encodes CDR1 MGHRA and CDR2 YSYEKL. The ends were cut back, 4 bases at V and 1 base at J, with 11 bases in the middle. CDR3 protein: CASSPTRTSYEQYF. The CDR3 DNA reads TGCGCCAGCAGCCCCACACGAACTTCCTACGAGCAGTACTTC.

The CDR3 spells CASSERMSYNEQFF. The CDR3 nucleotides are TGTGCCAGCAGTGAGAGAATGTCCTACAATGAGCAGTTCTTC. The chain employs TRBV5-4 and TRBJ2-1; D gene uncertain. This CDR3 is built from 14 residues. The V gene lost 5 bases and the J gene lost 1 base, with 10 bases spanning the gap. Germline V gives CDR1 SGHNT, CDR2 YYREEE (reference sequence). Looking up the rest from reference TRBV5-4 and TRBJ2-1 gives the full variable domain: ETGVTQSPTHLIKTRGQQVTLRCSSQSGHNTVSWYQQALGQGPQFIFQYYREEENGRGNFPPRFSGLQFPNYSSELNVNALELDDSALYLCASSERMSYNEQFFGPGTRLTVL.

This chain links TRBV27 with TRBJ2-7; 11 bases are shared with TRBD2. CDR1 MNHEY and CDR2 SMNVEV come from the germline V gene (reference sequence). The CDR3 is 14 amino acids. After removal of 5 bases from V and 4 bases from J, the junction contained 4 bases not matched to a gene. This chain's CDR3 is CASSQWTSGYEQYF. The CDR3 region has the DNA TGTGCCAGCAGTCAATGGACTAGCGGGTACGAGCAGTACTTC.

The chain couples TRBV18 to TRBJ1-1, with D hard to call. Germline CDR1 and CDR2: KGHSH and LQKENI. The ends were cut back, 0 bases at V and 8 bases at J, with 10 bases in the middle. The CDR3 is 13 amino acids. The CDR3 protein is CASSPPGKREAFF. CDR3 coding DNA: TGTGCCAGCTCACCACCGGGCAAAAGGGAAGCTTTCTTT. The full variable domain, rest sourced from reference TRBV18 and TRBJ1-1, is NAGVMQNPRHLVRRRGQEARLRCSPMKGHSHVYWYRQLPEEGLKFMVYLQKENIIDESGMPKERFSAEFPKEGPSILRIQQVVRGDSAAYFCASSPPGKREAFFGQGTRLTVV.

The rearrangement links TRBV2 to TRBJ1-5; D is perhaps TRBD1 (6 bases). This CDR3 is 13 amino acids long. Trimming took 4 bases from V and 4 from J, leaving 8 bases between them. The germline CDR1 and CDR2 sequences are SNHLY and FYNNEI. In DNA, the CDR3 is TGTGCCAGCAGTGTCGACAGGAATCAGCCCCAGCATTTT. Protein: CASSVDRNQPQHF.

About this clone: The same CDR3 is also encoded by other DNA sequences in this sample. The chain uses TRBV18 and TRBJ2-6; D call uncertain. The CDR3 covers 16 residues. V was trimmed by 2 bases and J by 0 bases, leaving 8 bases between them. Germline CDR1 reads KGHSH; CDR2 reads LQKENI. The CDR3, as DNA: TGTGCCAGCTCACCATTGAGAGTCTCTGGGGCCAACGTCCTGACTTTC. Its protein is CASSPLRVSGANVLTF.

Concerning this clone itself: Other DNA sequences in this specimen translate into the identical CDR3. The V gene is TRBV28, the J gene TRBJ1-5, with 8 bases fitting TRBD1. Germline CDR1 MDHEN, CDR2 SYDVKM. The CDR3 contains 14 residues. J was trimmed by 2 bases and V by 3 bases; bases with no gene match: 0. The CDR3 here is CASSLGQGNQPQHF. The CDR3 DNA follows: TGTGCCAGCAGTTTGGGACAGGGCAATCAGCCCCAGCATTTT.

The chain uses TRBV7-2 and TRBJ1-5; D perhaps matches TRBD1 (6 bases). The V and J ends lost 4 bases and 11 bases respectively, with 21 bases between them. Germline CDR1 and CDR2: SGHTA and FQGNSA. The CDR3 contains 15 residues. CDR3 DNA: TGTGCCAGCAGCTCGGACAACAGGGAGGGCAGGGCCCAGCATTTT. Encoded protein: CASSSDNREGRAQHF.